This T cell receptor beta chain is from a study of OX40 agonist ivuxolimab in advanced cancers. CDR1 SGHTA and CDR2 FQGTGA come from the germline V gene. The CDR3 contains 13 residues. Trimming shortened V by 2 bases and J by 3 bases, and 8 bases separated the two germline ends. Sequencing used immunoSEQ multiplex PCR; TCRdb keeps in-frame clones, though not all of them. The sample holds 40,000 to 45,000 clones, less than 95% seen once. The clonotype originates from an adult with an advanced solid tumor such as melanoma, head and neck, liver or kidney cancer. The sample in question was CD4+ or CD8+ T cells sorted from blood, obtained in a trial of the OX40 agonist ivuxolimab. This chain links TRBV7-3 with TRBJ2-7; no clear D. CDR3: CASSLGSNYEQYF. The DNA of the CDR3 is TGTGCCAGCAGCTTAGGTAGCAACTACGAGCAGTACTTC.